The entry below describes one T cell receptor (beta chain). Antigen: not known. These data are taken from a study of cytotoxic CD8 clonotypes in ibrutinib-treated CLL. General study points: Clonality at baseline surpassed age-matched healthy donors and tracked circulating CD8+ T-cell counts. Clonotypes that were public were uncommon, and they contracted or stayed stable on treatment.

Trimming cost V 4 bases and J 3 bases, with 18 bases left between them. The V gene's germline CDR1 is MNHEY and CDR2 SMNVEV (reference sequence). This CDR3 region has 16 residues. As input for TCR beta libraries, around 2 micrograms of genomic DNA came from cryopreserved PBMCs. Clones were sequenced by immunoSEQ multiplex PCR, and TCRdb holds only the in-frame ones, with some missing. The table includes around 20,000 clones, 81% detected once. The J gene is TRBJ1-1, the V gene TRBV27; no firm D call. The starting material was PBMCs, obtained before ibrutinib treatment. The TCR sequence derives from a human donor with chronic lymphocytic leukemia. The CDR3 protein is CASSSIHRDGYTEAFF. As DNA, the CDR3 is TGTGCCAGCAGTTCGATACACCGGGATGGGTACACTGAAGCTTTCTTT.